This T cell receptor beta chain stems from a study of neoadjuvant anti-PD-1 for oral cavity cancer. In its sample, this clone was seen once. The germline gives CDR1 ENHRY, CDR2 SYGVKD. Trimming removed 5 bases from V and 8 bases from J, with 22 bases in between. CDR3 length: 16 residues. The method was immunoSEQ multiplex PCR; TCRdb's version includes in-frame clones alone and lacks a portion of them. The table includes about 10,000 clones, approximately 64% detected once. Time point denoted: after neoadjuvant nivolumab, at surgical resection. The patients had HPV-negative, locally advanced oral cavity squamous cell carcinoma.

The chain joins TRBV10-3 to TRBJ2-4; D could derive from TRBD1 or TRBD2 (6 bases each). Source: PBMCs, taken after nivolumab (anti-PD-1) treatment. The receptor's source is a person aged 35 to 85 with oral cavity squamous cell carcinoma. The CDR3 loop is CAISSPVPGARDIQYF. CDR3 DNA sequence: TGTGCCATCAGTTCTCCCGTCCCGGGGGCTCGGGACATTCAGTACTTC.